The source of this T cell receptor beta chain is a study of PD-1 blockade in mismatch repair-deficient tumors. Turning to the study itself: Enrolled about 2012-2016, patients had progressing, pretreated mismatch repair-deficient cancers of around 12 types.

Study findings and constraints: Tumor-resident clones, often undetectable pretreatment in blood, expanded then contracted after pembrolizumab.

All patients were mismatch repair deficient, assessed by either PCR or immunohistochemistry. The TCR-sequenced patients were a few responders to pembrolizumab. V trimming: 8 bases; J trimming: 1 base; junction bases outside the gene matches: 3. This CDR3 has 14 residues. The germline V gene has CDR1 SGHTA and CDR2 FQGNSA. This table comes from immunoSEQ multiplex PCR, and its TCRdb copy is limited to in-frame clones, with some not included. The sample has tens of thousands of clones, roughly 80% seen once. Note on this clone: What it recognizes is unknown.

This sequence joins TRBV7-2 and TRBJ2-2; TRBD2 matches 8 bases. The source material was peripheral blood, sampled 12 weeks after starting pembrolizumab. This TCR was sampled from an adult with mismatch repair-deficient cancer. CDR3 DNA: TGTGCCAGCGGGGGACTAGTGAACACCGGGGAGCTGTTTTTT. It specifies CASGGLVNTGELFF.